Here is one T cell receptor beta chain with its context. Its target is not known. Time point given: newly diagnosed GD, antithyroid drugs for less than 3 months. Generation of the TCR library employed RNA extracted from PBMCs. Arm-PCR of CDR3 regions and iRepertoire HTBI primers were used to build TCR beta libraries. TCRdb analysed the multiplex PCR reads with MiXCR anew, one entry per CDR3 protein. This sample has some 400,000 distinct CDR3 sequences, with under 15% found just once. Germline CDR1 reads SEHNR; CDR2 reads FQNEAQ (reference sequence). The CDR3 sequence is 14 residues long. V dropped 9 bases and J dropped 8 bases, with 20 bases sitting between them. The sample belongs to a study of regulatory T cells in long-lasting Graves disease. Study-level background: For a period under 3 months, newly diagnosed Graves' patients had taken antithyroid drugs. Notes on the study in general: Persistent disease was characterized by preferential usage of TRBV28, TRBJ1-2 and TRBJ2-5.

This sample was also put to use in a study of T cells in Graves' hyperthyroidism and ophthalmopathy. That work adds: Diagnoses rested on clinical symptoms, serum thyroxine and TRAb, thyroid ultrasound and orbital computed tomography. Ophthalmopathy stood apart from stable hyperthyroidism in a 13 V-J model.

This receptor was identified in a woman aged 25 to 39 with Graves disease. The specimen was peripheral blood mononuclear cells (PBMCs), collected at new diagnosis, from a patient treated with antithyroid drugs. The gene calls are TRBV7-9 and TRBJ2-1; D call uncertain. The CDR3 DNA sequence: TGTGCCAGTAGTATAGAAACACGCCGGGATGAGCAGTTCTTC. Translation: CASSIETRRDEQFF.